One TCR beta chain is described in this entry. Germline CDR1 reads LGHNA; CDR2 reads YSLEER. The CDR3 length is 16 residues. Trimming stripped 0 bases from V and 2 bases from J, with 14 bases between. This entry belongs to a study of shared T cell receptors in the human thymus. Libraries were prepared by immunoSEQ multiplex PCR; TCRdb keeps only in-frame clonotypes and omits some of them. Of more than 550,000 clones in the sample, about 90% were seen once. A further study also used this sample, focusing on human thymus T cells.

The V call is TRBV4-3, the J call TRBJ2-7; possibly TRBD2 for D (6 bases). The sample consisted of thymocytes. The clonotype was recovered from a boy younger than two with a congenital heart defect. CDR3 in amino acids: CASSQERRVRPYEQYF. The CDR3 region has the DNA TGCGCCAGCAGCCAAGAGAGGAGGGTTCGGCCCTACGAGCAGTACTTC.